This passage covers 27 T cell receptor beta chains from one sample sequenced in a study of tumor-infiltrating lymphocytes in primary liver carcinoma. Priming with a constant-region primer yielded TCR beta cDNA from 400 to 500 ng total RNA. Amplification in three nested multiplex PCR rounds with slightly modified ARM-PCR gave rise to TCR beta libraries. The first two PCR rounds, approximately 10 cycles each, used TRBV1-TRBV30 forward primers and a C-beta reverse primer. TCRdb used MiXCR to reprocess the multiplex PCR reads, holding one entry per CDR3 protein. Of tens of thousands of distinct CDR3 sequences in the sample, 60% to 75% were seen once. The source material, about 19-30 mg of unsorted bulk tissue, was used to co-extract RNA and DNA. Sequencing was carried out using liver tumor tissue from sampling region 1. Subset meaning: tumor region T1, superior pole. The origin of the receptors is a man between 35 and 55 years old with primary liver carcinoma and hepatitis B virus infection.

Notes on this clonotype: With a much larger clone just one base away, this may be a read error. The J gene is TRBJ2-2, the V gene TRBV28, with D perhaps matching TRBD1 or TRBD2 (5 bases each). Germline CDR1 and CDR2: MDHEN and SYDVKM. The CDR3 consists of 16 residues. The CDR3 DNA reads TGTGCCTGCAGTTCCCCTAGAGGGGAAGGGACCGGGGAGCTGTTTTTT. Translating it yields CACSSPRGEGTGELFF.

Worth noting for this clonotype: A much larger clone differs by one base, so this may be a read error. The V gene is TRBV28, the J gene TRBJ2-5; TRBD2 might be the D (6 bases). Per germline, CDR1 MDHEN and CDR2 SYDVKM. Trimming removed 4 bases at V and 2 bases at J, with 8 bases between. The CDR3 has 13 amino acids. The CDR3 sequence is CASSSSAQETQYF. The CDR3 region has the DNA TGTGCCAGCAGTTCTAGCGCTCAAGAGACCCAGTACTTC.

This clonotype was observed a single time. Here the CDR3 omits its conserved ending phenylalanine or tryptophan, so a read error is the likely source. The V and J genes are TRBV11-3 and TRBJ2-2; no clear D gene. This CDR3 comprises 16 residues. CDR1 and CDR2 from the germline V gene are SGHNT and YENEEA. The V end was cut by 2 bases, the J end by 7 bases, with 17 bases between. The CDR3 loop is CASSLTIHMGIGELFL. In nucleotides, the CDR3 is TGTGCCAGCAGCTTAACCATCCACATGGGGATCGGGGAGCTGTTTCTT.

As concerns this clonotype: Germline is not matched at one junction end, which may reflect a read error. The gene calls are TRBV6-2 or TRBV6-3 and TRBJ2-3; 10 positions agree with TRBD2. CDR1 is MNHEY and CDR2 is SVGEGT in the germline V gene. CDR3 length equals 15 residues. The CDR3 DNA follows: TGTACCGGCAGTGACGGACTAGCGGAGTCAGATACGCATTATTTT. Amino acid sequence: CTGSDGLAESDTHYF.

This clonotype was seen ten or more times. CDR3 loop: CSAWQGTSGRRVDEQFF. The CDR3 coding sequence is TGCAGCGCCTGGCAGGGGACTAGCGGGAGGAGGGTGGATGAGCAGTTCTTC. This chain connects TRBV29-1 to TRBJ2-1; 15 nucleotides match TRBD2. Unmatched junction bases numbered 15, after V lost 7 bases and J lost 8 bases. CDR3 length: 17 residues. Germline CDR1 SQVTM, CDR2 ANQGSEA.

This clonotype was observed once. Because the CDR3 is missing its conserved closing phenylalanine or tryptophan, this is likely a read error. V is TRBV6-1 and J is TRBJ1-4, with a tentative D call TRBD1 (5 bases). The CDR3 loop spans 14 amino acids. CDR1 is MNHNS, CDR2 SASEGT, per germline. The CDR3 loop reads CAGSGEGANEKLFI. The CDR3 nucleotides are TGTGCCGGCAGTGGGGAAGGGGCGAATGAAAAACTGTTTATT.

On this clonotype: The junction and the germline gene differ at one end; a read error may be behind it. The V call is TRBV29-1, the J call TRBJ2-5; D perhaps matches TRBD2 (7 bases). The CDR3 spans 16 residues. From germline, CDR1 is SQVTM and CDR2 ANQGSEA. The CDR3 here is CSVSWGGAAKVETQKF. The DNA of the CDR3 is TGCAGCGTCTCTTGGGGGGGGGCCGCTAAAGTGGAGACCCAAAAGTTC.

This clonotype has a single count. One junction end disagrees with the germline gene, perhaps due to a read error. The chain combines TRBV11-2 with TRBJ1-4; D is uncertain. The CDR3 sequence is 14 residues long. Germline V gives CDR1 SGHAT, CDR2 FQNNGV. The CDR3 DNA reads TGTACCAGCAGTTTAGAGGTTGGTGACGAAAAACTGTTTTTT. Its translation: CTSSLEVGDEKLFF. Looking up the rest from reference TRBV11-2 and TRBJ1-4 gives the full variable domain: EAGVAQSPRYKIIEKRQSVAFWCNPISGHATLYWYQQILGQGPKLLIQFQNNGVVDDSQLPKDRFSAERLKGVDSTLKIQPAKLEDSAVYLCTSSLEVGDEKLFFGSGTQLSVL.

This rearrangement joins TRBV6-2 or TRBV6-3 to TRBJ2-7, with TRBD2 identical over 7 bases. With 8 bases clipped from V and 4 bases from J, the junction kept 14 bases outside the gene matches. The CDR3 runs to 15 residues. CDR1 MNHEY and CDR2 SVGEGT come from the germline V gene. CDR3 protein: CASGYHPGLGYEQYF. The CDR3 DNA reads TGTGCCAGCGGCTATCACCCCGGACTAGGATACGAGCAGTACTTC.

Worth noting for this clonotype: The CDR3 ends on some other residue instead of the conserved phenylalanine or tryptophan, so this is likely a read error. This chain joins TRBV11-2 and TRBJ2-1, with D perhaps matching TRBD1 or TRBD2 (5 bases each). The germline V gene encodes CDR1 SGHAT and CDR2 FQNNGV. V lost 5 bases, J lost 4 bases, and 36 bases lay in between. The CDR3 covers 22 residues. CDR3 amino acids: CASSLSYRGPMKQVRSYNEQFL. CDR3 nucleotides: TGTGCCAGCAGCCTCTCCTACCGGGGTCCCATGAAACAGGTTCGCTCTTACAATGAGCAGTTCCTC.

Comments on this clonotype: Germline is not matched at one junction end, which may reflect a read error. The chain combines TRBV28 with TRBJ2-3, with 13 bases lining up with TRBD2. The germline V gene has CDR1 MDHEN and CDR2 SYDVKM. CDR3 length equals 16 residues. CDR3 sequence: CVSSRGLAGEVDTQYF. CDR3 nucleotides: TGTGTCAGCAGTCGCGGACTAGCGGGAGAGGTAGATACGCAGTATTTT.

This chain connects TRBV4-1 to TRBJ2-6, with D hard to call. V dropped 1 base and J dropped 5 bases, with 9 bases sitting between them. From germline, CDR1 is MGHRA and CDR2 YSYEKL. This CDR3 has 15 amino acids. In DNA, the CDR3 is TGCGCCAGCAGCCAAGTCCGATCCCGGGCCAACGTCCTGACTTTC. Amino acid sequence: CASSQVRSRANVLTF.

A note on this clonotype: Given the absence of the conserved phenylalanine or tryptophan at the CDR3 end, a read error is likely. The chain joins TRBV6-5 to TRBJ2-2; TRBD2 agrees at 10 bases. This CDR3 has 18 amino acids. Germline lookup yields CDR1 MNHEY and CDR2 SVGAGI. CDR3 coding DNA: TGTGCCAGCAGCCGCACGGAAGCGGGAGGGTTGTACACCGGGGGGCTGTTTCTT. Translating it yields CASSRTEAGGLYTGGLFL.

The V and J genes are TRBV6-1 and TRBJ2-7; D unresolved. The CDR3 runs 12 residues. CDR1 and CDR2 from the germline V gene are MNHNS and SASEGT. V was trimmed by 7 bases and J by 3 bases, leaving 10 bases between them. This CDR3 reads CASKEIVYEQYF. The CDR3 nucleotides read TGTGCCAGCAAGGAGATCGTCTACGAGCAGTACTTC.

In the case of this clonotype: The junction shows a germline mismatch at one end, possibly a read error. V usage is TRBV4-1 and J usage is TRBJ1-2; D ambiguous. CDR3 size: 13 residues. The germline V gene encodes CDR1 MGHRA and CDR2 YSYEKL. The CDR3 sequence: CASSETANYGYSF. In nucleotides, the CDR3 is TGCGCCAGCAGCGAAACAGCTAACTATGGCTACAGTTTC.

Remarks on this clonotype: This is likely a read error, given that the CDR3 carries no conserved phenylalanine or tryptophan at its end. The chain has TRBV11-2 and TRBJ2-7; D unresolved. This CDR3 has 14 residues. Germline CDR1 and CDR2: SGHAT and FQNNGV. The CDR3 reads CASSIVLLSYDQYL. CDR3 DNA sequence: TGTGCCAGCAGCATAGTACTCCTCTCCTACGACCAGTACTTA.

The V call is TRBV6-2 or TRBV6-3, the J call TRBJ2-3; 10 bases map to TRBD2. In germline, CDR1 is MNHEY, CDR2 SVGEGT. V trimming: 9 bases; J trimming: 4 bases; junction bases outside the gene matches: 10. This CDR3 spans 15 amino acids. CDR3 in DNA: TGTGCCAGTAATGACGGACTAGCGGAGTCAGATACGCAGTATTTT. As protein: CASNDGLAESDTQYF.

Worth noting for this clonotype: A read error is likely, as this CDR3 ends without the conserved phenylalanine or tryptophan. Because the CDR3's place on the DNA is in doubt, the DNA is left out and the CDR3 is given as listed by TCRdb. The V gene is TRBV11-2, the J gene TRBJ2-2; no check of the table's D call, TRBD2, against the DNA was made. The CDR3 sequence runs 16 residues, both termini included. Germline CDR1 is SGHAT and CDR2 is FQNNGV. The CDR3 sequence: CASSLVALAGTWELLL.

In regard to this clonotype: At one boundary the junction diverges from the germline segment, which might be a read error. The chain is built from TRBV10-1 and TRBJ2-3; 8 positions agree with TRBD2. The CDR3 consists of 15 residues. Germline values: CDR1 WNHNN, CDR2 SYGVQD (reference sequence). DNA for the CDR3: TGCGCCAGCAGTAAGCGGGAGATAGCCCCAGATACGCAGTATTTC. It codes for CASSKREIAPDTQYF.

Details on this clonotype: The CDR3 does not close with the conserved phenylalanine or tryptophan, likely indicating a read error. This rearrangement joins TRBV5-4 to TRBJ1-3, with 9 bases identical to TRBD1. CDR1 SGHNT and CDR2 YYREEE come from the germline V gene (reference sequence). This CDR3 region has 17 residues. V dropped 4 bases and J dropped 1; count of bases not matched to a gene: 9. CDR3 sequence reads: CASSAWDRAGSGNTIYS. The CDR3 DNA is TGTGCCAGCAGCGCTTGGGACAGGGCTGGGTCTGGAAACACCATATATTCC.

This clonotype has a count of ten or more. This rearrangement joins TRBV5-4 to TRBJ1-6, with D perhaps TRBD1 (6 bases). The germline V and J ends were trimmed by 0 bases and 6 bases, with 7 bases remaining between them. The CDR3 has 14 amino acids. Germline CDR1 SGHNT, CDR2 YYREEE (reference sequence). For the CDR3, the DNA is TGTGCCAGCAGCTTGGACAGGGTTAATTCACCCCTCCACTTT. Translation: CASSLDRVNSPLHF.

With respect to this clonotype: The junction differs from germline at one of its ends, possibly a read error. The chain is built from TRBV11-2 and TRBJ2-5; 7 positions agree with TRBD1. The germline V gene encodes CDR1 SGHAT and CDR2 FQNNGV. CDR3 length equals 16 residues. CDR3 sequence reads: CARSLGGSGPGETQYF. The CDR3 nucleotides are TGTGCCCGCAGCTTAGGGGGCAGCGGCCCGGGGGAGACCCAGTACTTC.

The chain joins TRBV29-1 to TRBJ2-3, with D possibly TRBD2 on 8 matching bases. Deletions cut 6 bases from V and 6 bases from J, with 28 bases between. Germline assignment: CDR1 SQVTM and CDR2 ANQGSEA. This CDR3 has 17 residues. This CDR3 is CSVVGVLSGGTDDTQYF. CDR3 in DNA: TGCAGCGTCGTAGGAGTTCTATCGGGAGGGACAGACGATACGCAGTATTTT.

About this clonotype: An end of the junction differs from the germline gene, which may be a read error. The rearrangement links TRBV6-5 to TRBJ2-7; TRBD2 matches at 11 bases. The CDR3 spans 17 residues. Looked up from germline, CDR1 is MNHEY and CDR2 is SVGAGI. CDR3: CAGSYSSRLAGGGGQYF. CDR3 coding DNA: TGTGCCGGCAGTTACAGTAGTCGGTTAGCGGGAGGGGGGGGGCAGTACTTC.

Concerning this clonotype: Given a much more abundant clone one base away, this may be a read error. V gene TRBV7-9 combines with J gene TRBJ2-5; D uncertain. The germline V and J ends were trimmed by 7 bases and 5 bases, with 14 bases remaining between them. Germline loops: CDR1 SEHNR, CDR2 FQNEAQ (reference sequence). The CDR3 spans 13 residues. CDR3 loop: CASNYDTLETQYF. The CDR3 coding sequence is TGTGCCAGCAACTACGACACTCTCGAGACCCAGTACTTC.

This chain uses TRBV12-3 or TRBV12-4 with TRBJ2-7; TRBD2 might be the D (5 bases). The CDR3 sequence is 13 residues long. CDR3 region: CISTRREYFEQYF. DNA for the CDR3: TGTATCAGCACCCGACGGGAATACTTCGAGCAGTACTTC.

On this clonotype: One junction end disagrees with the germline gene, perhaps due to a read error. The chain recombines TRBV11-2 with TRBJ2-1; D might be TRBD1 (6 bases). The CDR3 loop spans 15 amino acids. Germline CDR1 reads SGHAT; CDR2 reads FQNNGV. The CDR3 region is CATVLGDLRGHEHFF. The CDR3 nucleotides read TGCGCCACCGTACTAGGGGACCTCCGGGGACATGAGCACTTCTTC.